The sequence of this T cell receptor (beta chain) was determined in a study of T cell changes during pregnancy in multiple sclerosis. The CDR3 has 14 residues. Germline lookup yields CDR1 SGHDT and CDR2 YYEEEE. The V segment lost 3 bases and the J segment 4 bases; nucleotides outside the gene matches: 2. Assay: immunoSEQ multiplex PCR; the TCRdb copy retains only in-frame clones and omits some. The sample has some 29,000 clones, approximately 86% seen once. The source of this sequence is a female donor with multiple sclerosis, enrolled in a pregnancy study. The sequenced sample was CD8+ T cells from peripheral blood mononuclear cells, obtained before pregnancy. The chain couples TRBV5-6 to TRBJ2-7; 12 positions agree with TRBD2. In DNA, the CDR3 is TGTGCCAGCAGCTGGACTAGCGGGAATTACGAGCAGTACTTC. Amino acid sequence: CASSWTSGNYEQYF.